These 17 T cell receptor beta chains were sequenced from one sample in a study of blood T cell repertoires in COVID-19. Sequencing used immunoSEQ multiplex PCR; TCRdb keeps in-frame clones, though not all of them. The repertoire consists of about half a million clones, with approximately 86% occurring once and the leading ten covering approximately 8.3%. Sequencing was done on a sample of PBMCs or T cells enriched from blood (not recorded which). The receptors derive from a woman aged 60-75 years who had recovered from COVID-19.

The chain is built from TRBV19 and TRBJ1-1; no firm D call. The V gene lost 6 bases and the J gene lost 0 bases, with 8 bases spanning the gap. Germline lookup yields CDR1 LNHDA and CDR2 SQIVND (reference sequence). This CDR3 comprises 13 residues. The chain's CDR3 is CASSYRMNTEAFF. The CDR3 bases are TGTGCCAGTAGCTACAGAATGAACACTGAAGCTTTCTTT.

The rearrangement uses TRBV7-9 and TRBJ2-2; D is perhaps TRBD1 (5 bases). CDR3 length equals 17 residues. Germline V gene sequence: CDR1 SEHNR, CDR2 FQNEAQ (reference sequence). The ends were cut back, 5 bases at V and 4 bases at J, with 20 bases in the middle. CDR3 sequence: CASSPKPLGRGTGELFF. DNA for the CDR3: TGTGCCAGCAGCCCCAAACCCCTGGGGCGCGGCACCGGGGAGCTGTTTTTT.

This chain joins TRBV30 and TRBJ2-3; the D gene is possibly TRBD1 (5 bases). CDR1 is GTSNPN and CDR2 is SVGIG in the germline V gene (reference sequence). This CDR3 spans 16 amino acids. Trimming took off 0 bases at V and 6 bases at J, with 19 bases between the two ends. The CDR3 nucleotides read TGTGCCTGGAGTGTACAGGTGAAGGGGCCAGGTGATACGCAGTATTTT. It encodes CAWSVQVKGPGDTQYF. Variable domain in full (rest from reference TRBV30 and TRBJ2-3): SQTIHQWPATLVQPVGSPLSLECTVEGTSNPNLYWYRQAAGRGLQLLFYSVGIGQISSEVPQNLSASRPQDRQFILSSKKLLLSDSGFYLCAWSVQVKGPGDTQYFGPGTRLTVL.

The chain joins TRBV4-1 to TRBJ2-2; D perhaps matches TRBD1 (6 bases). V was clipped by 0 bases and J by 8 bases, with 16 bases between them. Germline CDR1 reads MGHRA; CDR2 reads YSYEKL. The CDR3 loop spans 16 amino acids. The DNA for the CDR3 is TGCGCCAGCAGCCAAGAAGGGGGTGAATGGGGTGGGGAGCTGTTTTTT. Protein product: CASSQEGGEWGGELFF.

The rearrangement links TRBV9 to TRBJ2-3; 12 positions agree with TRBD1. This CDR3 region has 16 residues. CDR1 is SGDLS, CDR2 YYNGEE, per germline. With 4 bases clipped from V and 2 bases from J, the junction kept 5 bases outside the gene matches. The CDR3 sequence: CASSTGQGANTDTQYF. CDR3 bases: TGTGCCAGCAGCACGGGACAGGGGGCAAACACAGATACGCAGTATTTT. Filled out from reference TRBV9 and TRBJ2-3, the complete variable domain reads DSGVTQTPKHLITATGQRVTLRCSPRSGDLSVYWYQQSLDQGLQFLIQYYNGEERAKGNILERFSAQQFPDLHSELNLSSLELGDSALYFCASSTGQGANTDTQYFGPGTRLTVL.

The rearrangement uses TRBV6-4 and TRBJ1-2; 9 nucleotides match TRBD1. The CDR3 sequence is 14 residues long. Germline CDR1 reads MRHNA; CDR2 reads SNTAGT. Trimming cost V 0 bases and J 6 bases; bases outside gene matches: 2. This chain's CDR3 is CASSDSGQGHGYTF. The CDR3 DNA sequence: TGTGCCAGCAGTGACTCGGGACAGGGTCATGGCTACACCTTC.

The gene calls are TRBV4-1 and TRBJ1-3, with no clear D. The CDR3 runs 15 residues. V dropped 5 bases and J dropped 0 bases, with 11 bases sitting between them. Germline loops: CDR1 MGHRA, CDR2 YSYEKL. The CDR3 DNA sequence: TGCGCCAGCAGCAATCCTATAAGCTCTGGAAACACCATATATTTT. Residues: CASSNPISSGNTIYF.

The CDR3 sequence is CASSRRVTSGGQETQYF. CDR3 sequence (DNA): TGTGCCAGCAGCCGTAGAGTAACTAGCGGGGGGCAAGAGACCCAGTACTTC. V and J are TRBV7-2 and TRBJ2-5, with 12 bases identical to TRBD2. Trimming took 5 bases from V and 2 from J; bases not matched to a gene: 9. CDR1 and CDR2 (germline): SGHTA, FQGNSA. There are 17 residues in the CDR3.

This chain uses TRBV19 with TRBJ1-2; D is uncertain. CDR1 and CDR2 from the germline V gene are LNHDA and SQIVND (reference sequence). The CDR3 runs 15 residues. Trimming removed 6 bases from V and 3 bases from J, with 17 bases in between. The CDR3 DNA follows: TGTGCCAGTAGACATCTCGGGGAACTCCACTATGGCTACACCTTC. It yields the protein CASRHLGELHYGYTF. Using reference TRBV19 and TRBJ1-2 for the parts outside the CDR3, the full variable domain is DGGITQSPKYLFRKEGQNVTLSCEQNLNHDAMYWYRQDPGQGLRLIYYSQIVNDFQKGDIAEGYSVSREKKESFPLTVTSAQKNPTAFYLCASRHLGELHYGYTFGSGTRLTVV.

This chain uses TRBV20-1 with TRBJ1-3; D is uncertain. The germline V gene has CDR1 DFQATT and CDR2 SNEGSKA (reference sequence). CDR3 length equals 11 residues. V shed 6 bases and J shed 7 bases, with 10 bases lying between them. The CDR3 region has the DNA TGCAGTGCCCCCACGGGGAACACCATATATTTT. Translating it yields CSAPTGNTIYF.

The rearrangement links TRBV5-5 to TRBJ1-1, with TRBD1 matching over 7 bases. With 4 bases clipped from V and 3 bases from J, the junction kept 6 bases outside the gene matches. CDR1 and CDR2 from the germline V gene are SGHKS and YYEKEE (reference sequence). The CDR3 covers 14 residues. The CDR3 DNA is TGTGCCAGCAGCGAGACAGGGAGTCACACTGAAGCTTTCTTT. It is translated as CASSETGSHTEAFF.

The J gene is TRBJ2-3, the V gene TRBV7-2; the D is unclear. The CDR3 runs to 13 residues. V lost 0 bases and J 5 bases, leaving 6 bases between the germline ends. Per the germline V gene, CDR1 is SGHTA and CDR2 is FQGNSA. CDR3 sequence (DNA): TGTGCCAGCAGCTTAGCGCGCGAAGATACGCAGTATTTT. The encoded protein is CASSLAREDTQYF.

J is TRBJ1-1 and V is TRBV5-1; D uncertain. The CDR3 loop spans 15 amino acids. CDR1 is SGHRS and CDR2 is YFSETQ in the germline V gene. V was clipped by 0 bases and J by 3 bases, with 12 bases between them. This CDR3 reads CASSLVVGAHTEAFF. The CDR3 coding sequence is TGCGCCAGCAGCTTGGTTGTAGGAGCGCACACTGAAGCTTTCTTT.

The J gene is TRBJ1-4, the V gene TRBV5-1; D gene ambiguous. V lost 2 bases, J lost 4 bases, and 3 bases lay in between. Germline V gives CDR1 SGHRS, CDR2 YFSETQ. This CDR3 has 12 residues. For the CDR3, the DNA is TGCGCCAGCAGCTTTAATAATGAAAAACTGTTTTTT. It yields the protein CASSFNNEKLFF.

This rearrangement joins TRBV5-1 to TRBJ1-1; D gene uncertain. This CDR3 contains 15 residues. Germline V gives CDR1 SGHRS, CDR2 YFSETQ. V was pared by 4 bases and J by 0 bases, with 13 bases between. This CDR3 is CASSPGVVMNTEAFF. CDR3 DNA: TGCGCCAGCAGCCCCGGGGTTGTAATGAACACTGAAGCTTTCTTT.

This rearrangement joins TRBV12-3 or TRBV12-4 to TRBJ1-1, with D uncertain. V dropped 3 bases and J dropped 8 bases, with 13 bases sitting between them. The CDR3 extends over 13 amino acids. The CDR3 sequence: CASSFHRLNEAFF. As DNA, the CDR3 is TGTGCCAGCAGTTTTCATAGATTAAACGAAGCTTTCTTT.

The chain has TRBV10-2 and TRBJ1-5; possible D gene TRBD1, 5 bases. CDR3 length: 16 residues. CDR1 WSHSY and CDR2 SAAADI come from the germline V gene. Trimming stripped 3 bases from V and 1 base from J, with 13 bases between. For the CDR3, the DNA is TGCGCCAGCAGTGAAATCCAGGGTATAAGCAATCAGCCCCAGCATTTT. Encoded protein: CASSEIQGISNQPQHF.